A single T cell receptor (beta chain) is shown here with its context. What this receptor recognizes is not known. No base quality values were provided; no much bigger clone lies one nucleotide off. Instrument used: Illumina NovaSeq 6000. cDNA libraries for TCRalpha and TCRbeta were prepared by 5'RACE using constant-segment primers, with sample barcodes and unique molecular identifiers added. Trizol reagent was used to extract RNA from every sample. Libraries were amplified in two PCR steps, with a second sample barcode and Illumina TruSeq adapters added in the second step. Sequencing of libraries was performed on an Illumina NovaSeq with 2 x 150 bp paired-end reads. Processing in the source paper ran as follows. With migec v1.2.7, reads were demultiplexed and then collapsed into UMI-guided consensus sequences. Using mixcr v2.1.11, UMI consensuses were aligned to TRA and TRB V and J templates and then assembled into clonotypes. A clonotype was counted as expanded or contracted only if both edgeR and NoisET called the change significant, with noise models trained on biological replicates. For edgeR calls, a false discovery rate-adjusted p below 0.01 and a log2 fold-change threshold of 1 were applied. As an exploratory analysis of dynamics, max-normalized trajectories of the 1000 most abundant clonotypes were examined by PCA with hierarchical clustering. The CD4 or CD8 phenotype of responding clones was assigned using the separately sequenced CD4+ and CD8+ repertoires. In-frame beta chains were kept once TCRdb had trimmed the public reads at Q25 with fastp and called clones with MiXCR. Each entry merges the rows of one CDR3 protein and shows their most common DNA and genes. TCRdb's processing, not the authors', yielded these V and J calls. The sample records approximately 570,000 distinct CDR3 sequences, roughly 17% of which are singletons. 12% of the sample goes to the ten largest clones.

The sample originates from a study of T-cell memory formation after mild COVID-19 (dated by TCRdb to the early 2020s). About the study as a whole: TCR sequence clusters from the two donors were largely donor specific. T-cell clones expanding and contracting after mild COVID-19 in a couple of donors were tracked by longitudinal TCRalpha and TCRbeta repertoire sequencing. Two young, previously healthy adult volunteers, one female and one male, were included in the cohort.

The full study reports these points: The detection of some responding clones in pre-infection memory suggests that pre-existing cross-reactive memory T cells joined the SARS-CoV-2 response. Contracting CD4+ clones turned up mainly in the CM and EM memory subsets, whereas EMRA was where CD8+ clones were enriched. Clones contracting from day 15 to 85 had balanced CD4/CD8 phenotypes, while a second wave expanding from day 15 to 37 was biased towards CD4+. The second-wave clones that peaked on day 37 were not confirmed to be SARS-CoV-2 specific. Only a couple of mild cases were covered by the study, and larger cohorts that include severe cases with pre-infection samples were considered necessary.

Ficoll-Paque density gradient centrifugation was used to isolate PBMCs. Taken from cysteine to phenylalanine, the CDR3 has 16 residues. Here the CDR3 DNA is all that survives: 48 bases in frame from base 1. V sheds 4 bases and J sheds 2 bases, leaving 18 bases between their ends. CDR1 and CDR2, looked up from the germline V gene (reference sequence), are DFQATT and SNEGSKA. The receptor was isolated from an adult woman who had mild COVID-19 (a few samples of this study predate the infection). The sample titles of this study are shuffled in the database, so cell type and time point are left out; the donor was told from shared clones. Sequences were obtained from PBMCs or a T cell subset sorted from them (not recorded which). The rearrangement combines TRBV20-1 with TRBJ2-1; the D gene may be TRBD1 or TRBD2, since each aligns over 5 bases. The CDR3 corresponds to CSANTGTPGPYNEQFF. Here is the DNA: TGCAGTGCTAACACCGGGACGCCGGGCCCCTACAATGAGCAGTTCTTC.